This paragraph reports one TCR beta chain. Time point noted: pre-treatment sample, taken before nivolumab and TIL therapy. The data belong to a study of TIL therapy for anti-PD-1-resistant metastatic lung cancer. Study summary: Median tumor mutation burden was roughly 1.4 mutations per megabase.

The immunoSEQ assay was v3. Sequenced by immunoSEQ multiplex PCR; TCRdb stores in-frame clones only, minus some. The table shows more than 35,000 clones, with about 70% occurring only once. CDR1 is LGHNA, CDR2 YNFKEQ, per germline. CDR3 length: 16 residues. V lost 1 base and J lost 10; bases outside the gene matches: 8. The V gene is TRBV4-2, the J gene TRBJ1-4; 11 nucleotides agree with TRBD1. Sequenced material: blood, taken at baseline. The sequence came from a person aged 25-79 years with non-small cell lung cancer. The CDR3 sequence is CASSQASGTGGGKLFF. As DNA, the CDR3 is TGTGCCAGCAGCCAAGCTTCCGGGACAGGGGGGGGAAAACTGTTTTTT.